These T cell receptor beta chains were read from a single sample in a study of blood T cell repertoires in COVID-19. The table came from immunoSEQ multiplex PCR; TCRdb's copy has only in-frame clones and leaves some out. The sample lists hundreds of thousands of clones; around 86% were seen once. Sequencing was performed on peripheral blood. The receptors stem from a woman between 55 and 75 years old who had recovered from COVID-19. The CDR3 runs from the conserved cysteine through the conserved F or W. D genes are given only for firm matches. Rows give clone size only sometimes, using once, few, many, or a class for an expanded clone.

D gene	V gene	clone size	J gene	CDR3 protein	CDR3 DNA
TRBD1	TRBV15	-	TRBJ2-7	CATSRSNRGSYEQYF	TGTGCCACCAGCAGATCCAACAGGGGCTCCTACGAGCAGTACTTC
TRBD1	TRBV7-2	-	TRBJ1-2	CASSLEGAIYGYTF	TGTGCCAGCAGCTTGGAGGGGGCGATCTATGGCTACACCTTC
-	TRBV5-1	-	TRBJ2-1	CASSLMGDSYNEQFF	TGCGCCAGCAGCTTGATGGGAGACTCCTACAATGAGCAGTTCTTC
TRBD1	TRBV5-1	-	TRBJ1-3	CASRLGQGAGNTIYF	TGCGCCAGCAGACTGGGACAGGGGGCAGGGAACACCATATATTTT
-	TRBV5-1	-	TRBJ2-5	CASSLLGGAQETQYF	TGCGCCAGCAGCCTATTGGGGGGGGCCCAAGAGACCCAGTACTTC
-	TRBV19	-	TRBJ1-5	CASSIRTEAYSNQPQHF	TGTGCCAGTAGTATTAGGACAGAAGCATATAGCAATCAGCCCCAGCATTTT
TRBD2	TRBV7-7	many	TRBJ2-1	CASSPVAGGNNEQFF	TGTGCTAGCAGCCCCGTAGCGGGGGGGAACAATGAGCAGTTCTTC
TRBD1	TRBV7-2	-	TRBJ1-5	CASSLQGGSDQPQHF	TGTGCCAGCAGCTTACAGGGGGGCTCCGATCAGCCCCAGCATTTT
-	TRBV4-3	-	TRBJ1-4	CASSQDVGARGEKLFF	TGCGCCAGCAGCCAAGATGTCGGGGCCAGGGGCGAAAAACTGTTTTTT
-	TRBV15	-	TRBJ1-1	CATSREGRSEAFF	TGTGCCACCAGCAGAGAAGGCAGGTCGGAAGCTTTCTTT
-	TRBV11-2	-	TRBJ1-2	CASSPGGDLGGYTF	TGTGCCAGCAGCCCGGGGGGGGACCTGGGTGGCTACACCTTC
TRBD1	TRBV14	few	TRBJ2-3	CASSRQGIPDTQYF	TGTGCCAGCAGCCGACAGGGGATCCCAGATACGCAGTATTTT
-	TRBV28	-	TRBJ2-1	CASSFIPSYNEQFF	TGTGCCAGCAGTTTTATCCCCTCCTACAATGAGCAGTTCTTC
-	TRBV4-3	-	TRBJ1-5	CASSSGQPNQPQHF	TGCGCCAGCAGTTCCGGACAGCCTAATCAGCCCCAGCATTTT
-	TRBV19	-	TRBJ1-5	CASSITGVSNQPQHF	TGTGCCAGTAGTATAACCGGGGTGAGCAATCAGCCCCAGCATTTT
-	TRBV2	-	TRBJ2-3	CASSDISTDTQYF	TGTGCCAGCAGTGATATTAGCACAGATACGCAGTATTTT
TRBD2	TRBV5-4	-	TRBJ2-3	CASSSTSGGNTQYF	TGTGCCAGCAGCTCGACTAGCGGGGGGAATACGCAGTATTTT
-	TRBV7-6	-	TRBJ1-1	CASSFPGPPSGAEAFF	TGTGCCAGCAGCTTTCCGGGACCTCCCTCGGGGGCTGAAGCTTTCTTT
-	TRBV7-2	-	TRBJ1-1	CASNQGWNTEAFF	TGTGCCAGCAATCAGGGGTGGAACACTGAAGCTTTCTTT
-	TRBV7-8	-	TRBJ1-1	CASSLARGGIYTEAFF	TGTGCCAGCAGCTTAGCACGAGGCGGGATCTACACTGAAGCTTTCTTT
-	TRBV5-4	once	TRBJ2-3	CASSLVPTDTQYF	TGTGCCAGCAGCTTGGTTCCAACAGATACGCAGTATTTT
-	TRBV21-1	-	TRBJ2-2	CASSKGVGDRYTGELFF	TGTGCCAGCAGCAAAGGAGTGGGGGACAGATACACCGGGGAGCTGTTTTTT
TRBD2	TRBV2	-	TRBJ2-1	CASSVAGWDIEQFF	TGTGCCAGCAGTGTAGCGGGGTGGGACATTGAGCAGTTCTTC
-	TRBV6-5	-	TRBJ1-2	CASKKSRVLGGGYTF	TGTGCCAGCAAGAAAAGCAGGGTTCTCGGCGGTGGCTACACCTTC
-	TRBV6-5	-	TRBJ1-4	CASLFGRGEKLFF	TGTGCCAGCTTATTTGGAAGAGGGGAAAAACTGTTTTTT
-	TRBV2	-	TRBJ2-5	CASSVQDLRGETQYF	TGTGCCAGCAGTGTCCAGGACCTCCGGGGAGAGACCCAGTACTTC
TRBD1	TRBV9	-	TRBJ1-6	CASSVGQGYSPLHF	TGTGCCAGCAGCGTAGGACAGGGGTATTCACCCCTCCACTTT
-	TRBV7-3	-	TRBJ2-6	CASGYQDSGANVLTF	TGTGCCAGCGGTTACCAGGACTCTGGGGCCAACGTCCTGACTTTC
-	TRBV6-5	-	TRBJ2-2	CASSRRGVAGELFF	TGTGCCAGCAGCCGCAGGGGGGTTGCCGGGGAGCTGTTTTTT
-	TRBV28	once	TRBJ2-5	CASRPTSPPETQYF	TGTGCCAGCAGACCAACTAGCCCCCCAGAGACCCAGTACTTC
-	TRBV5-1	-	TRBJ2-1	CASSLGSSSYNEQFF	TGCGCCAGCAGCTTGGGTAGTAGCTCCTACAATGAGCAGTTCTTC
TRBD2	TRBV29-1	few	TRBJ2-4	CSVEGAVDAGGNF	TGCAGCGTTGAAGGAGCAGTGGACGCGGGGGGGAACTTC
TRBD1	TRBV7-9	-	TRBJ2-7	CASSRSRDRGSYEQYF	TGTGCCAGCAGCCGCTCGCGGGACAGGGGGTCTTACGAGCAGTACTTC
-	TRBV27	-	TRBJ2-3	CASSFDGTGADSDTQYF	TGTGCCAGCAGTTTTGACGGTACAGGCGCCGATTCAGATACGCAGTATTTT
-	TRBV11-2	-	TRBJ2-1	CASSPVVQGLNEQFF	TGTGCCAGCAGCCCAGTGGTCCAGGGCCTAAATGAGCAGTTCTTC
TRBD1	TRBV19	-	TRBJ1-1	CASSEDRDMNTEAFF	TGTGCCAGTAGTGAGGACAGGGACATGAACACTGAAGCTTTCTTT
TRBD1	TRBV7-2	-	TRBJ1-2	CASSLGQGNYGYTF	TGTGCCAGCAGCTTGGGACAGGGCAACTATGGCTACACCTTC
-	TRBV7-5	-	TRBJ2-3	CASSRQSPTDTQYF	TGTGCCAGTTCCAGACAGTCACCCACAGATACGCAGTATTTT
-	TRBV6-5	once	TRBJ2-7	CASSYSNSPLKHEQYF	TGTGCCAGCAGTTACTCGAACTCCCCCCTCAAGCACGAGCAGTACTTC
-	TRBV6-6	-	TRBJ2-1	CASSYQVLGNEQFF	TGTGCCAGCAGTTATCAGGTCTTGGGCAATGAGCAGTTCTTC
-	TRBV5-1	-	TRBJ2-7	CASSLALTSSYEQYF	TGCGCCAGCAGCTTGGCCTTAACCAGCTCCTACGAGCAGTACTTC
TRBD2	TRBV27	few	TRBJ2-3	CASSRAGTSETTDTQYF	TGTGCCAGCAGTCGGGCCGGGACTAGCGAGACCACAGATACGCAGTATTTT
-	TRBV5-1	-	TRBJ2-7	CASRATPGYEQYF	TGCGCCAGCAGGGCCACACCGGGGTACGAGCAGTACTTC
-	TRBV9	-	TRBJ1-1	CASSVGGGPQNTEAFF	TGTGCCAGCAGCGTAGGGGGAGGACCGCAGAACACTGAAGCTTTCTTT
-	TRBV5-1	-	TRBJ1-4	CASSLMGAGEKLFF	TGCGCCAGCAGCTTGATGGGGGCAGGCGAAAAACTGTTTTTT
-	TRBV12-3/TRBV12-4	once	TRBJ1-6	CASSSLLPLHF	TGTGCCAGCAGTTCTCTCTTACCCCTCCACTTT
-	TRBV29-1	-	TRBJ1-1	CSVAWEEAFF	TGCAGCGTTGCATGGGAGGAAGCTTTCTTT
-	TRBV25-1	-	TRBJ2-5	CASTSEGAAQYF	TGTGCCAGCACCTCCGAGGGTGCGGCCCAGTACTTC
TRBD1	TRBV28	-	TRBJ1-2	CASNYGSGEGAYGYTF	TGTGCCAGCAACTACGGGTCAGGAGAGGGGGCCTATGGCTACACCTTC
-	TRBV7-2	-	TRBJ2-5	CASSLATGAVETQYF	TGTGCCAGCAGCTTAGCGACGGGAGCTGTTGAGACCCAGTACTTC
-	TRBV2	few	TRBJ2-1	CASSSGGEYNEQFF	TGTGCCAGCAGCTCGGGGGGCGAGTACAATGAGCAGTTCTTC
TRBD2	TRBV2	-	TRBJ2-1	CASRGPSGGPTSDEQFF	TGTGCCAGCAGGGGCCCTAGCGGGGGACCGACCAGCGATGAGCAGTTCTTC
-	TRBV20-1	-	TRBJ2-5	CSAVRGETQYF	TGCAGTGCGGTTCGGGGGGAGACCCAGTACTTC